This entry describes one T cell receptor (beta chain). This clone was seen a single time. It lacks a known antigen. No base-level quality is on record; no much larger clone is a single base apart. The CDR3 regions of human TCRbeta chains were analyzed by immunosequencing. In the original analysis: Repertoire TCRs were matched against a reference library of SARS-CoV-2-specific TCRs generated with the MIRA antigen-specificity platform. Breadth meant the fraction of unique TCRs that were SARS-CoV-2-associated, whereas depth meant the fraction of total T cells that were SARS-CoV-2-associated. Using the MIRA data, each spike-specific TCR was assigned both to the spike region to which the TCR was reactive and to a CD4 or CD8 class. Log10-transformed breadth and depth values were compared by one-way ANOVA with Sidak's multiple comparisons tests. TCRdb obtained this table from immuneACCESS and retained in-frame rearrangements with V and J assigned. These tables miss some clones; where compared with another copy, unresolved V genes account for less than half of the shortfall, and the remainder is unexplained. The DNA gave D and trimming, while V, J and clone size come from that table. Present in this sample are 120,000 to 150,000 clones, 80% to 95% of which were seen just once. Jointly, the top ten make up approximately 2.9% of the sample.

The CDR3, cysteine through phenylalanine, is 17 amino acids long. Only CDR3 DNA remains: 51 bases, in frame from the first base. The junction shows trimming of 4 bases on V and 2 bases on J, and the gene matches do not reach 10 bases of it. The germline V gene encodes CDR1 SGHRS and CDR2 YFSETQ. This specimen comes from a study of T cell responses to AZD1222 COVID-19 vaccine (dated by TCRdb to the early 2020s). Background on the whole study: TCR sequencing was performed for about 240 trial participants, of whom about 200 were given two doses of AZD1222 and around 26 were given two doses of MenACWY control vaccine. Enrollment into the trials was organized by age into subgroups of 18-55, 56-69 and 70-plus years, and those subgroups contained roughly 140, 27 and 60 TCR-sequenced participants, respectively.

General conclusions and limits of the study: Reportedly, close to half of the unique spike-specific TCRs recognized epitopes lying outside the regions that are mutated in the B.1.351 and B.1.1.7 variants. A significant rise in spike-specific TCR breadth and depth was observed after two AZD1222 doses relative to day 0 and relative to MenACWY recipients. Conclusions about previously exposed vaccinees were limited because only a handful of AZD1222 recipients were SARS-CoV-2 seropositive at baseline. CD4 TCRs associated with the vaccine covered the entire spike protein, and the dominant responses were in regions 160-218 and 743-854. Participants were mostly white British, with more females than males. The authors suggested clonal diversity may have been underestimated. No day 14 peak-response samples were available, so repertoires were characterized only after the peak T cell response. In the small 56-69-year group, the increase in depth fell short of significance, most likely because of low power.

What this sample's time point label stands for: baseline before first vaccination. This specimen's treatment or condition label, per the study, means: meningococcal conjugate vaccine given as trial control. Vaccinee samples came from UK trials COV001 and COV002, including a single-blind randomized controlled phase 2/3 trial of AZD1222 (ChAdOx1 nCoV-19) in healthy adults. For TCRbeta chain sequencing, PBMC samples were collected from trial participants at day 0 and at day 28 after the second dose. The chain is assembled from TRBV5-1 and TRBJ2-2, with 8 bases aligning to TRBD1. Sequences were derived from peripheral blood, sampled on day 0 of MenACWY control vaccination. The sequence was collected from an adult in good health. The CDR3 region: CASSDSRTGFNTGELFF. The nucleotides are TGCGCCAGCAGCGACAGCCGGACAGGGTTTAACACCGGGGAGCTGTTTTTT.